The entry below gives a single T cell receptor beta chain sequence along with its context. The data originate from a study of T cells after somatic rescue of genetic block. CDR1 and CDR2 (germline): SGHNT, YYREEE (reference sequence). This CDR3 has 14 residues. V was cut by 4 bases and J by 1 base, with 12 bases left in between. Libraries were prepared by immunoSEQ multiplex PCR; TCRdb keeps only in-frame clonotypes and omits some of them. The sample has 70,000 to 95,000 clones, around 90% seen once. Sequencing was performed on peripheral blood mononuclear cells (PBMCs). The TCR originated in a woman aged 18-30 years. The J gene is TRBJ2-7, the V gene TRBV5-4; the D is unclear. The CDR3: CASSRLDESYEQYF. CDR3 bases: TGTGCCAGCAGCCGGCTAGATGAATCCTACGAGCAGTACTTC.